This T cell receptor beta chain was identified during a study of blood T cell repertoires in COVID-19. Study-wide context: The United States, Italy and Spain supplied acute and convalescent COVID-19 samples.

CDR3 length: 13 residues. The V and J ends lost 6 bases and 7 bases respectively, with 13 bases between them. Germline CDR1 reads MNHEY; CDR2 reads SMNVEV (reference sequence). In the original workflow: Reference gene primer amplification gave nucleated cell count estimates. The table came from immunoSEQ multiplex PCR; TCRdb's copy has only in-frame clones and leaves some out. Clone size and V and J calls were adopted from that table, with D and trimming inferred from the DNA. The data contain roughly 250,000 clones, about 85% of them seen just once; the ten biggest clones take up 0.85% to 1%. Seattle enrolled patients during active infection and tracked them longitudinally.

The sequencing input was peripheral blood. The sequence came from a human donor with COVID-19, enrolled during active disease. The donor label of this sample is uncertain. J is TRBJ1-3 and V is TRBV27; D ambiguous. The CDR3 DNA reads as TGTGCCAGCAGCCCCCCCGGCGGCAACACCATATATTTT. Translating it yields CASSPPGGNTIYF.